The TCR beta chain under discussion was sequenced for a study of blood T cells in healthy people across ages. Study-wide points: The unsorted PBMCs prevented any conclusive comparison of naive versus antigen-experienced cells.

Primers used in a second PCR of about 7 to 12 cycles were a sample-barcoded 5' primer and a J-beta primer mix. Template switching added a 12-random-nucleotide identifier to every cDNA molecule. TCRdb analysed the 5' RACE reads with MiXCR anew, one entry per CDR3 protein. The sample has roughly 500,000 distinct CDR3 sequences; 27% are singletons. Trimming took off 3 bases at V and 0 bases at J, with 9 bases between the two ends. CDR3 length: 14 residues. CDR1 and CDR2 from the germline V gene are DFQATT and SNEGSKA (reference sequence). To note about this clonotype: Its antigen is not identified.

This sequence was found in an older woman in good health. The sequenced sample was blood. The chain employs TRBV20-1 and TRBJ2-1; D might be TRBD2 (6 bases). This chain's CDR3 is CSAREGISYNEQFF. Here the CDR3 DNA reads TGCAGTGCTAGGGAGGGAATCTCCTACAATGAGCAGTTCTTC.